This T cell receptor (beta chain) is drawn from a study of beta chain features in type 1 diabetes. Whole-study results and caveats: A closer apparent resemblance between naive, central memory and Treg TCRB repertoires was seen in patients than in healthy donors.

On this clone: Its antigen remains unidentified.

TCRB transcripts that were expressed got sequenced, as all of the isolated RNA had been reverse transcribed. Data came from immunoSEQ multiplex PCR; TCRdb stores just in-frame clones and leaves some out. The profile shows 970,000 or so clones, roughly 15% of them singletons. There was one heparinised blood draw per donor, averaging about 116 mL. Source material: naive CD4+ T cells from blood. The receptor was derived from a young woman in good health.

DNA of the CDR3: TGCGCCAGCAGCTTACCTGAAGAGGACGAAGACAATCAGCCCCAGCATTTT. It encodes CASSLPEEDEDNQPQHF. The chain has TRBV5-1 and TRBJ1-5; D ambiguous. Trimming removed 2 bases from V and 3 bases from J, with 18 bases in between. There are 17 residues in the CDR3. From germline, CDR1 is SGHRS and CDR2 YFSETQ.